This TCR beta chain comes out of a study of shared clonotypes between healthy human individuals. Study overall: Each donor had three CD4 naive, three CD4 memory, two CD8 naive and one CD8 memory plate. Study-wide findings and caveats: Generation probabilities were higher for clonotypes shared across all four sorted-subset donors than for unshared ones. Several donors held around 5% of naive CD4 clonotypes in common.

Germline CDR1 and CDR2: LGHNA and YSLEER. V dropped 3 bases and J dropped 4; count of bases not matched to a gene: 6. The CDR3 is 17 amino acids. A CD45RA+ naive subset and a CD45RA-negative memory subset were split from CD4+ cells. TCRdb's table, derived via immunoSEQ multiplex PCR, lists solely in-frame clones and lacks some. Among some 1,400,000 clones listed, around 97% were seen once. As for this clone: Its antigen is not known.

The TCR comes from a young man in good health. Sequencing was carried out using naive CD4+ T cells sorted from blood. Sample subset: CD45RA+ positively selected. The chain combines TRBV4-3 with TRBJ2-3; 14 bases fit TRBD2. The CDR3 region has the DNA TGCGCCAGCAGCCAGCTACCGGGACTAGCGGGAGCAGATACGCAGTATTTT. Translation: CASSQLPGLAGADTQYF.